The sequence of this TCR beta chain was determined in a study of shared clonotypes between healthy human individuals. The CDR3 sequence is 16 residues long. The investigators split CD4+ cells into a CD45RA+ naive subset and a CD45RA-negative memory subset. Generated by immunoSEQ multiplex PCR, the TCRdb table keeps only in-frame clones and is missing some. Among about 2,500,000 clones listed, 90% to 95% were seen once. The sequenced sample consisted of naive CD4+ T cells sorted from blood. Described subset: CD45RA+ positively selected. The source of this sequence is a man between 18 and 29 years old in good health. V usage is TRBV21-1 and J usage is TRBJ2-6; TRBD1 reflects the table's D call only, with no check against the DNA. TRBV21-1 is marked as a pseudogene. The CDR3 region is CARWGQESSGANVLTF. CDR3 sequence (DNA): TGTGCCAGGTGGGGACAGGAGAGCTCTGGGGCCAACGTCCTGACTTTC.